These 19 T cell receptor beta chains share one sample of origin, sequenced in a study of T-cell reconstitution after alpha-beta-depleted transplantation in children. Unique molecular identifiers were incorporated during preparation of the TCRbeta library. TCRdb re-called the PCR reads through MiXCR, storing one row per CDR3 protein. The repertoire holds roughly 670,000 distinct CDR3 sequences, with around 13% as singletons. This sample comprised PBMCs, obtained before TCRalphabeta/CD19-depleted stem cell transplant. Receptor source: a girl aged 2-10 years with congenital amegakaryocytic thrombocytopenia, due to receive a stem cell transplant.

This clonotype showed up just a few times. The gene calls are TRBV5-1 and TRBJ2-7; no definite D call. From germline, CDR1 is SGHRS and CDR2 YFSETQ. Trimming took off 7 bases at V and 2 bases at J, with 13 bases between the two ends. This CDR3 region has 13 residues. The CDR3 DNA follows: TGCGCCAGCTACAATACTAACGCCTACGAGCAGTACTTC. Translation: CASYNTNAYEQYF.

Remarks on this clonotype: It may be a read error: a sequence one base away is much more abundant. As DNA, the CDR3 is TGCAGTGTCTTAGGGGAGAAGGCCGGGGAGCTGTCTTTT. Translation: CSVLGEKAGELSF. This chain links TRBV20-1 with TRBJ2-2; D could derive from TRBD1 or TRBD2 (5 bases each). Germline V lookup: CDR1 DFQATT, CDR2 SNEGSKA (reference sequence). CDR3 size: 13 residues.

This clonotype came up many times. In DNA, the CDR3 is TGTGCCATCAGTGAGTCGGCCTACGAGCAGTACTTC. Its protein product is CAISESAYEQYF. The rearrangement links TRBV10-3 to TRBJ2-7; no clear D gene. Germline CDR1 is ENHRY and CDR2 is SYGVKD. This CDR3 is built from 12 residues. V lost 0 bases and J lost 2, with 2 bases in between.

This clonotype was recorded many times. Just one base apart from a much larger clone, this may be a read error. The rearrangement joins TRBV5-1 to TRBJ2-7; TRBD2 aligns across 11 bases. The CDR3 consists of 15 residues. J lost 3 bases, V lost 0 bases, and 2 bases had no gene match. Per germline, CDR1 SGHRS and CDR2 YFSETQ. CDR3 nucleotide sequence: TGCGCCAGCAGCTTGGAACTAGCGGGAGTCTACGAGCAGTACTTC. Protein: CASSLELAGVYEQYF.

This clonotype was found a few times. The V and J genes are TRBV7-2 and TRBJ2-5; D might be TRBD1 or TRBD2, each matching 5 bases. Germline assignment: CDR1 SGHTA and CDR2 FQGNSA. This CDR3 is 16 amino acids long. Trimming removed 3 bases at V and 5 bases at J, with 19 bases between. The CDR3 spells CASSFGTLRVGETQYF. CDR3 bases: TGTGCCAGCAGCTTCGGGACGTTGAGGGTTGGGGAGACCCAGTACTTC.

J is TRBJ1-4 and V is TRBV10-3; no definite D call. This CDR3 spans 14 amino acids. Germline values: CDR1 ENHRY, CDR2 SYGVKD. The V end lost 10 bases, the J end lost 4 bases, and 16 bases lay between the germline ends. The CDR3 coding sequence is TGTGCCACCAGGACTGAAATCAATAATGAAAAACTGTTTTTT. Its protein product is CATRTEINNEKLFF.

This clonotype appeared a few times. The rearrangement uses TRBV9 and TRBJ2-2, with D possibly being TRBD2 (5 bases). Germline V lookup: CDR1 SGDLS, CDR2 YYNGEE. There are 18 residues in the CDR3. V lost 1 base and J 3 bases, leaving 19 bases between the germline ends. The CDR3 reads CASSVSPLPGLYTGELFF. For the CDR3, the DNA is TGTGCCAGCAGCGTATCCCCTTTGCCGGGATTGTACACCGGGGAGCTGTTTTTT.

This clonotype was picked up many times. This chain links TRBV12-3 or TRBV12-4 with TRBJ2-7; D is undetermined. The V gene lost 10 bases and the J gene lost 2 bases, with 15 bases spanning the gap. There are 13 residues in the CDR3. As DNA, the CDR3 is TGTGCCACTTCCCTCCAGCCGACCTACGAGCAGTACTTC. Its protein is CATSLQPTYEQYF.

This rearrangement joins TRBV20-1 to TRBJ2-3; 7 bases are shared with TRBD2. With V trimmed by 8 bases and J by 6 bases, 14 bases remained unmatched. Germline lookup yields CDR1 DFQATT and CDR2 SNEGSKA (reference sequence). The CDR3 covers 14 residues. The CDR3 protein is CSSPRGGRTDTQYF. The CDR3 nucleotides are TGCAGTTCCCCCCGCGGCGGGAGAACCGATACGCAGTATTTT.

In this sample, this clonotype turned up a few times. The chain has TRBV28 and TRBJ2-7, with 7 bases that match TRBD1. V was clipped by 6 bases and J by 7 bases; unmatched bases: 18. The germline gives CDR1 MDHEN, CDR2 SYDVKM. The CDR3 is made up of 16 amino acids. CDR3 nucleotides: TGTGCCAGCAGATTTGAAGAGGGGGCGCTTAGGGAGGAGCAGTACTTC. Translated, it gives CASRFEEGALREEQYF.

This clonotype was counted at least ten times. The rearrangement uses TRBV12-3 or TRBV12-4 and TRBJ2-4; 9 bases align to TRBD2. The junction had 7 bases not matched to a gene; V was cut back by 2 bases and J by 2 bases. CDR3 length: 17 amino acids. In nucleotides, the CDR3 is TGTGCCAGCAGTTTATCGGGACTAGCTGGTACCAAAAACATTCAGTACTTC. This sequence encodes CASSLSGLAGTKNIQYF.

In this sample, this clonotype turned up many times. This chain uses TRBV20-1 with TRBJ1-1; 10 bases map to TRBD1. The CDR3 spans 14 residues. The J segment lost 4 bases and the V segment lost 6 bases, leaving 8 bases of the junction unmatched. From germline, CDR1 is DFQATT and CDR2 SNEGSKA (reference sequence). The CDR3 spells CSARQGAVGTEAFF. The DNA of the CDR3 is TGCAGTGCCCGACAGGGGGCTGTAGGCACTGAAGCTTTCTTT.

A few counts support this clonotype. This chain links TRBV9 with TRBJ2-3; 13 bases map to TRBD2. The CDR3 length is 20 residues. Germline CDR1 reads SGDLS; CDR2 reads YYNGEE. V lost 0 bases, J lost 2 bases, and 12 bases stayed unmatched. CDR3 in amino acids: CASSVAGLAGSLYLTDTQYF. CDR3 DNA sequence: TGTGCCAGCAGCGTAGCGGGACTAGCGGGATCCCTTTATCTCACAGATACGCAGTATTTT.

This clonotype was found many times. J is TRBJ1-1 and V is TRBV10-3; perhaps TRBD1 as D (6 bases). Trimming took off 7 bases at V and 1 base at J, with 10 bases between the two ends. Per germline, CDR1 ENHRY and CDR2 SYGVKD. The CDR3 is 13 residues long. The CDR3 coding sequence is TGTGCCATCACCCAGGACAGGAACACTGAAGCTTTCTTT. Translated, it gives CAITQDRNTEAFF.

The V gene is TRBV15, the J gene TRBJ2-7; D is undetermined. V lost 5 bases and J 2 bases, leaving 13 bases between the germline ends. CDR3 length equals 14 residues. Germline V gives CDR1 LNHNV, CDR2 YYDKDF (reference sequence). The CDR3 DNA sequence: TGTGCCACCAGCGGATCGACACATACCTACGAGCAGTACTTC. Translating it yields CATSGSTHTYEQYF.

This clonotype has more than one count but fewer than ten. The rearrangement uses TRBV7-2 and TRBJ1-1; 9 positions match TRBD1. With V trimmed by 3 bases and J by 5 bases, 13 bases remained unmatched. Germline lookup yields CDR1 SGHTA and CDR2 FQGNSA. The CDR3 contains 17 residues. The CDR3 protein is CASSFPGQGRSRTEAFF. The CDR3 DNA reads as TGTGCCAGCAGCTTCCCGGGACAGGGAAGGAGTCGTACTGAAGCTTTCTTT. The full variable domain, rest sourced from reference TRBV7-2 and TRBJ1-1, is GAGVSQSPSNKVTEKGKDVELRCDPISGHTALYWYRQSLGQGLEFLIYFQGNSAPDKSGLPSDRFSAERTGGSVSTLTIQRTQQEDSAVYLCASSFPGQGRSRTEAFFGQGTRLTVV.

This clonotype was recorded at least ten times. This chain's CDR3 is CAINGQGTTDTQYF. The CDR3 bases are TGTGCCATCAACGGACAGGGAACAACAGATACGCAGTATTTT. The V and J genes are TRBV10-3 and TRBJ2-3; 8 nucleotides agree with TRBD1. The germline V gene has CDR1 ENHRY and CDR2 SYGVKD. Trimming removed 7 bases from V and 3 bases from J; junction bases left unmatched: 6. This CDR3 region has 14 residues.

This clonotype was picked up many times. The chain uses TRBV29-1 and TRBJ1-3, with D tentatively TRBD1 (6 bases). There are 14 residues in the CDR3. Looked up from germline, CDR1 is SQVTM and CDR2 is ANQGSEA. The V gene lost 3 bases and the J gene lost 3 bases, with 12 bases spanning the gap. In DNA form, the CDR3 reads TGCAGCGTTGACCTAGGGGGATTTGGAAACACCATATATTTT. It is translated as CSVDLGGFGNTIYF.

J is TRBJ1-5 and V is TRBV2; D perhaps matches TRBD1 (6 bases). There are 16 residues in the CDR3. The V end lost 4 bases, the J end lost 5 bases, and 18 bases lay between the germline ends. Germline V CDR1 and CDR2: SNHLY, FYNNEI. The CDR3 coding sequence is TGTGCCAGCAGTGGAGACCCGGACAGAGTGGATCAGCCCCAGCATTTT. Translating it yields CASSGDPDRVDQPQHF.